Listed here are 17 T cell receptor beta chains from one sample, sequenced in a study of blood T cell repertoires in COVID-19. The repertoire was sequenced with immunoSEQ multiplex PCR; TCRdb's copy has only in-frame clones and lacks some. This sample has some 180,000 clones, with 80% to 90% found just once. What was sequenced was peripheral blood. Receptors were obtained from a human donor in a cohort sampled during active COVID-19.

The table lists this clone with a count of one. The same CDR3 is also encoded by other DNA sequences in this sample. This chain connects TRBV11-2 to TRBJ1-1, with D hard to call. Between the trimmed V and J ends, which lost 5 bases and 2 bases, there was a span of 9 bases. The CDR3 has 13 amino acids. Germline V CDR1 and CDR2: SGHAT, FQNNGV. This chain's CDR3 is CASSLKRNTEAFF. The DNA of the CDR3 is TGTGCCAGCAGCCTGAAGCGTAACACTGAAGCTTTCTTT.

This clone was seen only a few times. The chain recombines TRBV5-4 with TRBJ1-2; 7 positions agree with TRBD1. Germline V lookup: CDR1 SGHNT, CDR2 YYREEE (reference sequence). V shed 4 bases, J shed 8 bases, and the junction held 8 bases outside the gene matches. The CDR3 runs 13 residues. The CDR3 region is CASSLDRKRGYTF. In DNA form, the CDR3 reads TGTGCCAGCAGCCTGGACAGGAAAAGGGGCTACACCTTC.

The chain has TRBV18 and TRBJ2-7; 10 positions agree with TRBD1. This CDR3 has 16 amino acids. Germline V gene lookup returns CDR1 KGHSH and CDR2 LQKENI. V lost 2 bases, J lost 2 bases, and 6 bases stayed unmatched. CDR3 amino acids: CASSPSPGQGPYEQYF. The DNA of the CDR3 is TGTGCCAGCTCACCATCGCCGGGACAGGGGCCCTACGAGCAGTACTTC.

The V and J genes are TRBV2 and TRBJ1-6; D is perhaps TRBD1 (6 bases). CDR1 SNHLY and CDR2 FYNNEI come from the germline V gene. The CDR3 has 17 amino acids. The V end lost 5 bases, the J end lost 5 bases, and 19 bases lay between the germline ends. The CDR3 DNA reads TGTGCCAGCAGTTTTGGAGGGGGGGGCCTCCATAATTCACCCCTCCACTTT. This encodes CASSFGGGGLHNSPLHF.

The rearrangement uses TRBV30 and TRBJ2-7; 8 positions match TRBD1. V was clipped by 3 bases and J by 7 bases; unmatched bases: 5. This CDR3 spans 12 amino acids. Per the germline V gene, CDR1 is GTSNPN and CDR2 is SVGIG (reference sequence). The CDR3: CAWRDRAGEQYF. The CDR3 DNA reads TGTGCCTGGAGGGACAGGGCGGGGGAGCAGTACTTC.

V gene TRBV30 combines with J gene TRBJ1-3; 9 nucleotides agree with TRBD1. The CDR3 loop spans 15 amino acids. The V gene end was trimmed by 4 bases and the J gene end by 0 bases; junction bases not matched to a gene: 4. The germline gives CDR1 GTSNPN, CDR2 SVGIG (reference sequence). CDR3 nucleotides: TGTGCCTGGACGGGACAGGGCATCTCTGGAAACACCATATATTTT. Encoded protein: CAWTGQGISGNTIYF.

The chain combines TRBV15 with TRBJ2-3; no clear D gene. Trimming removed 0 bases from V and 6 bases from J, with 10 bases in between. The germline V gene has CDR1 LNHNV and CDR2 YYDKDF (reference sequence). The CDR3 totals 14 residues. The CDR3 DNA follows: TGTGCCACCAGCAGAGATGGGCAGTCGGATACGCAGTATTTT. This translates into CATSRDGQSDTQYF.

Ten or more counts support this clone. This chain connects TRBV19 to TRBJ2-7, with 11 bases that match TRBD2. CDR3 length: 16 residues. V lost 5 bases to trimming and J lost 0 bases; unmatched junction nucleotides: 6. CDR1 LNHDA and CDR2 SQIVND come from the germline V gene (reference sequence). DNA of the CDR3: TGTGCCAGTAGTTGGGGGACTAGCGGACCCTCCTACGAGCAGTACTTC. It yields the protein CASSWGTSGPSYEQYF.

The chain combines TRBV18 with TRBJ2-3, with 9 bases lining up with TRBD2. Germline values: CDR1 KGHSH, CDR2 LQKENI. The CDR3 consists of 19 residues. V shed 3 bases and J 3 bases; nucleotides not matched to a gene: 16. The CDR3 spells CASSPVWRAGGPETDTQYF. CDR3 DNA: TGTGCCAGCTCACCCGTCTGGCGTGCGGGAGGGCCGGAGACAGATACGCAGTATTTT.

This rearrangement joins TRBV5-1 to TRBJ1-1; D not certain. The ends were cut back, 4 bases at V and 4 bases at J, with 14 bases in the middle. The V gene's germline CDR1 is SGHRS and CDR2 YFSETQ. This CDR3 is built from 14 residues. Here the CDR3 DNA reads TGCGCCAGCAGCGTAACGGGGAGTGGCACTGAAGCTTTCTTT. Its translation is CASSVTGSGTEAFF.

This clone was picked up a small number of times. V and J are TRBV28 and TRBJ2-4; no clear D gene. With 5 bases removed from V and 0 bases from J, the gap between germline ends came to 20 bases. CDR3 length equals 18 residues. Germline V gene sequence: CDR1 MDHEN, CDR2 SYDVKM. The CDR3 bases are TGTGCCAGCAGTACCCCTGAGGTCTTCGGTGTAGCCAAAAACATTCAGTACTTC. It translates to CASSTPEVFGVAKNIQYF. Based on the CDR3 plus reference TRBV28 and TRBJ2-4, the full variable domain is DVKVTQSSRYLVKRTGEKVFLECVQDMDHENMFWYRQDPGLGLRLIYFSYDVKMKEKGDIPEGYSVSREKKERFSLILESASTNQTSMYLCASSTPEVFGVAKNIQYFGAGTRLSVL.

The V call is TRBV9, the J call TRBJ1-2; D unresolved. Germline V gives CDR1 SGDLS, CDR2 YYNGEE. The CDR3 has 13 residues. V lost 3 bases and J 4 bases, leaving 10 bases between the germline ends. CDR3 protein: CASSETAIYGYTF. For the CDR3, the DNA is TGTGCCAGCAGCGAAACAGCCATCTATGGCTACACCTTC. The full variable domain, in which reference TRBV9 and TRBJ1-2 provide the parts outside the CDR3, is DSGVTQTPKHLITATGQRVTLRCSPRSGDLSVYWYQQSLDQGLQFLIQYYNGEERAKGNILERFSAQQFPDLHSELNLSSLELGDSALYFCASSETAIYGYTFGSGTRLTVV.

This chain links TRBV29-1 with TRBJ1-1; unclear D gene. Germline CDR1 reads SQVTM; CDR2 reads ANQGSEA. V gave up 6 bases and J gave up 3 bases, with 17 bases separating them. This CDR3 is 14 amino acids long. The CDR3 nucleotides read TGCAGCGTCCTGACGGTAGAGGAGGACACTGAAGCTTTCTTT. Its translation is CSVLTVEEDTEAFF.

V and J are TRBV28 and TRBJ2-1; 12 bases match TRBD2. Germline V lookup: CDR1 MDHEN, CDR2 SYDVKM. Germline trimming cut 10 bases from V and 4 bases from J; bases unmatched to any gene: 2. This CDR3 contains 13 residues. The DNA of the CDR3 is TGTGCCACCCTAGCGGGAGGGTACAATGAGCAGTTCTTC. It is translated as CATLAGGYNEQFF.

This CDR3 is CASSLDRAGGYTF. The CDR3 DNA reads as TGTGCCAGCAGTCTGGACAGGGCGGGTGGCTACACCTTC. The chain uses TRBV6-5 and TRBJ1-2; the match to TRBD1 covers 8 bases. This CDR3 has 13 residues. The germline V gene encodes CDR1 MNHEY and CDR2 SVGAGI. Trimming took 5 bases from V and 7 from J; bases not matched to a gene: 6.

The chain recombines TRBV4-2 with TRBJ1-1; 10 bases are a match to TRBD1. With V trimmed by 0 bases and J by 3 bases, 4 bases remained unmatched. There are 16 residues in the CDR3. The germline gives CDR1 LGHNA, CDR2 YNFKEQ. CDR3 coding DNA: TGTGCCAGCAGCCAAGAGGCGGGACAGGGGTACACTGAAGCTTTCTTT. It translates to CASSQEAGQGYTEAFF.

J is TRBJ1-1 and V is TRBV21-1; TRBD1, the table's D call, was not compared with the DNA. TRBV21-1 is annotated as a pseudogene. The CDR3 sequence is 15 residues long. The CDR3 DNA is TGTGCCAGCAGCACACAGGGGGGTGGTAGCACTGAAGCTTTCTTT. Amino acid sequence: CASSTQGGGSTEAFF.